The clone carrying this T cell receptor (beta chain) appeared many times. Researchers used genomic DNA as the template to profile TCR beta VDJ and CDR3. MiXCR was run by TCRdb on the reads, yielding one entry per CDR3 protein. The sample yields about 40,000 distinct CDR3 sequences, less than 65% seen once. This specimen belongs to a study of CD8+CD57+ T cells in acquired aplastic anemia. By flow cytometry, patients selected for sequencing had shown an expansion of CD8+CD57+ cells. The CDR3 has 13 residues. The V end lost 5 bases, the J end lost 8 bases, and 15 bases lay between the germline ends. The germline V gene has CDR1 SEHNR and CDR2 FQNEAQ (reference sequence).

This receptor was taken from a human donor with aplastic anemia. Material for sequencing was sorted CD4+, CD8+, or CD8+CD57+ T cells (not recorded which) from PBMCs. The V and J genes are TRBV7-9 and TRBJ1-2; the D is unclear. CDR3 sequence (DNA): TGTGCCAGCAGCCCCCTCACATTATTAGGCTACACCTTC. This encodes CASSPLTLLGYTF.